A single T cell receptor beta chain is shown here with its context. The antigen is undetermined. Data came from immunoSEQ multiplex PCR; TCRdb stores just in-frame clones and leaves some out. The repertoire has under 70,000 clones, roughly 89% of them found once; the top ten carry roughly 1.8%. The sample belongs to a study of cytomegalovirus exposure and HLA in healthy donors. For the study at large: A subsequent analysis stated that the 100 to 150 validation repertoires were run on the same platform as the roughly 670 first-cohort repertoires.

General study findings and limits: Subsequent analysis revealed that first-cohort TCR clusters tended to co-occur in the roughly 120 validation repertoires. Altogether, 170 or so TCR beta chains were recorded as cytomegalovirus-associated. Most sequenced TCRs were rare (though some public TCRs occurred in many donors).

This CDR3 contains 18 residues. Germline CDR1 and CDR2: SGHVS and FNYEAQ. Trimming removed 4 bases from V and 0 bases from J; junction bases left unmatched: 8. The genes are TRBV7-6 and TRBJ1-3, with 11 bases aligning to TRBD1. This receptor was identified in a woman aged 18-30 years in good health and CMV-seronegative. Material: PBMCs. CDR3 residues: CASSSRGTGGHSGNTIYF. The CDR3 bases are TGTGCCAGCAGCTCCAGGGGGACAGGGGGACACTCTGGAAACACCATATATTTT.